This TCR beta chain is drawn from a study of cytomegalovirus exposure and HLA in healthy donors. Study-wide context: Roughly 80 million unique TCRs from HLA-typed donors made up an early data release. The Caucasian-associated ancestry cluster contained about 80% of the roughly 400 genotyped donors. Overall study findings and caveats: Equally common other TCR beta chains were less clonally expanded than HLA-associated ones, a later analysis found. In a later analysis, several top co-occurrence clusters appeared linked to parvovirus B19, influenza, CMV and Epstein-Barr virus.

Both 60 Vbeta primers and 13 Jbeta primers went into the PCR. Sequencing was performed with immunoSEQ multiplex PCR; in TCRdb, only in-frame clones are kept and a portion is missing. The table gives tens of thousands of clones; the top ten clones make up approximately 2.9% of it. In the case of this clone: Its antigen is unidentified.

Germline loops: CDR1 SGDLS, CDR2 YYNGEE. CDR3 length: 15 amino acids. Trimming left V 0 bases short and J 2 bases short, with 9 bases between. J is TRBJ2-1 and V is TRBV9, with TRBD2 as a possible D gene (7 bases). The sequenced sample was PBMCs. The sequence was obtained from a woman aged 30 to 39 in good health and CMV-seropositive. The DNA of the CDR3 is TGTGCCAGCAGCGTAGACGGGGGGCCCTACAATGAGCAGTTCTTC. Its translation: CASSVDGGPYNEQFF.